This entry lists 23 T cell receptor beta chains sequenced from one sample in a study of blood T cell repertoires in COVID-19. Here immunoSEQ multiplex PCR was the method, and the copy in TCRdb shows in-frame clones only, minus some. The data contain roughly 170,000 clones, 81% of them singletons. Source material: PBMCs or T cells enriched from blood (not recorded which). The receptors originated from a woman aged 40 to 50 with acute COVID-19.

The chain is built from TRBV6-5 and TRBJ2-1; D is possibly TRBD2 (6 bases). V lost 6 bases and J 6 bases, leaving 12 bases between the germline ends. CDR1 and CDR2 from the germline V gene are MNHEY and SVGAGI. This CDR3 has 13 amino acids. The CDR3 sequence is CASRTPGLNEQFF. The DNA of the CDR3 is TGTGCCAGCAGAACGCCGGGACTCAATGAGCAGTTCTTC.

The chain uses TRBV15 and TRBJ1-1; maybe TRBD1 (6 bases). CDR3 length: 15 residues. Germline V gene sequence: CDR1 LNHNV, CDR2 YYDKDF (reference sequence). Trimming removed 8 bases at V and 0 bases at J, with 16 bases between. CDR3 in amino acids: CATALGGALNTEAFF. CDR3 nucleotide sequence: TGTGCCACCGCCCTAGGGGGAGCGCTGAACACTGAAGCTTTCTTT.

The rearrangement links TRBV9 to TRBJ2-7; 9 bases are shared with TRBD2. This CDR3 region has 16 residues. Germline-derived CDR1 and CDR2 are SGDLS and YYNGEE. V was pared by 2 bases and J by 1 base, with 7 bases of the junction left unmatched. In DNA form, the CDR3 reads TGTGCCAGCAGCGTCTCGCGGGAGGGCCGGTCCTACGAGCAGTACGTC. Protein sequence: CASSVSREGRSYEQYV.

The genes are TRBV5-8 and TRBJ2-2, with D possibly matching TRBD2 (6 bases). The CDR3 covers 18 residues. The V and J ends lost 0 bases and 1 base respectively, with 16 bases between them. Germline values: CDR1 SGHTS, CDR2 YDEGEE. The CDR3 sequence: CASSLGGFLAENTGELFF. The CDR3 coding sequence is TGTGCCAGCAGCTTGGGGGGTTTTTTAGCGGAGAACACCGGGGAGCTGTTTTTT.

The CDR3 region is CATSREANSYNEQFF. The DNA for the CDR3 is TGTGCCACCAGCAGAGAAGCCAACTCCTACAATGAGCAGTTCTTC. The rearrangement links TRBV15 to TRBJ2-1; D not resolved. V gave up 0 bases and J gave up 0 bases, with 6 bases separating them. Germline V CDR1 and CDR2: LNHNV, YYDKDF (reference sequence). CDR3 size: 15 residues.

This clone has only a few counts. The genes are TRBV18 and TRBJ1-6, with 8 bases aligning to TRBD1. The CDR3 is 16 amino acids. Germline V lookup: CDR1 KGHSH, CDR2 LQKENI. V dropped 2 bases and J dropped 7; count of bases not matched to a gene: 7. The CDR3 protein is CASSPLGQGGNSPLHF. The CDR3, as DNA: TGTGCCAGCTCACCATTAGGACAGGGAGGGAATTCACCCCTCCACTTT.

The rearrangement joins TRBV11-3 to TRBJ2-1; TRBD2 matches 7 bases. From germline, CDR1 is SGHNT and CDR2 YENEEA. The CDR3 is 16 amino acids. The ends lost 4 bases at V and 3 bases at J; junction bases unmatched: 9. The CDR3: CASSWMFSGVYNEQFF. DNA for the CDR3: TGTGCCAGCAGCTGGATGTTCAGCGGGGTCTACAATGAGCAGTTCTTC.

The chain carries TRBV5-7 and TRBJ2-3; 7 bases map to TRBD2. TRBV5-7 is marked as an open reading frame, function uncertain. The J segment lost 1 base and the V segment lost 2 bases, leaving 10 bases of the junction unmatched. CDR3 length equals 17 residues. CDR3 in DNA: TGTGCCAGCAGCTTAGTTGCAGCTAGCGGACGCACAGATACGCAGTATTTT. Protein sequence: CASSLVAASGRTDTQYF.

The chain carries TRBV3-1 (or the pseudogene TRBV3-2) and TRBJ2-1; possibly TRBD1 for D (6 bases). From germline, CDR1 is LGHDT and CDR2 YNNKEL (reference sequence). The length of the CDR3 is 16 residues. V was shortened by 2 bases and J by 5 bases, with 16 bases between the two germline ends. DNA for the CDR3: TGTGCCAGCAGCCAACTGGGCACAGGGAATAACAATGAGCAGTTCTTC. This codes for CASSQLGTGNNNEQFF.

This clone was counted a single time. The J gene is TRBJ2-1, the V gene TRBV7-9; 10 nucleotides match TRBD2. The CDR3 runs 18 residues. CDR1 and CDR2 from the germline V gene are SEHNR and FQNEAQ (reference sequence). Trimming took 4 bases from V and 0 from J; bases not matched to a gene: 9. The CDR3 reads CASSSGLARESSYNEQFF. As DNA, the CDR3 is TGTGCCAGCAGCTCGGGACTAGCGCGTGAGAGCTCCTACAATGAGCAGTTCTTC.

This chain connects TRBV5-4 to TRBJ2-1; 9 bases agree with TRBD1. The CDR3 covers 14 residues. Germline V gene data show CDR1 as SGHNT and CDR2 as YYREEE (reference sequence). V dropped 3 bases and J dropped 10; count of bases not matched to a gene: 8. The CDR3 loop reads CASSSKQGAGEQFF. The CDR3 nucleotides read TGTGCCAGCAGCTCGAAACAGGGGGCAGGGGAGCAGTTCTTC.

CDR3 region: CAWGDSPLGYTF. The CDR3 bases are TGTGCCTGGGGAGACAGTCCCTTGGGCTACACCTTC. The J gene is TRBJ1-2, the V gene TRBV30; possibly TRBD1 for D (5 bases). CDR1 and CDR2 (germline): GTSNPN, SVGIG (reference sequence). The CDR3 is 12 amino acids. Trimming took 5 bases from V and 8 from J, leaving 15 bases between them.

This rearrangement joins TRBV6-6 to TRBJ2-2; 9 bases line up with TRBD2. Germline V gives CDR1 MNHNY, CDR2 SVGAGI (reference sequence). The V and J ends lost 5 bases and 4 bases, in that order; junction bases with no gene match: 23. The length of the CDR3 is 21 residues. The CDR3: CASSHGPVKFRLAAPTGELFF. The CDR3 bases are TGTGCCAGCAGTCATGGCCCGGTCAAGTTCCGACTAGCGGCTCCCACCGGGGAGCTGTTTTTT.

The chain links TRBV20-1 to TRBJ1-3; TRBD1 is a possible D gene (5 bases). The CDR3 is 15 amino acids. V lost 3 bases and J 0 bases, leaving 12 bases between the germline ends. Germline assignment: CDR1 DFQATT and CDR2 SNEGSKA (reference sequence). CDR3 protein: CSASFSGPSGNTIYF. CDR3 coding DNA: TGCAGTGCTAGTTTTTCAGGGCCCTCTGGAAACACCATATATTTT.

The chain is built from TRBV5-1 and TRBJ2-1; TRBD2 might be the D (6 bases). V dropped 2 bases and J dropped 6 bases, with 18 bases sitting between them. The CDR3 covers 16 residues. Germline values: CDR1 SGHRS, CDR2 YFSETQ. The CDR3 DNA follows: TGCGCCAGCAGCTTCGTGGGGAGGAGCTCCGCCAATGAGCAGTTCTTC. Translation: CASSFVGRSSANEQFF.

The chain has TRBV7-8 and TRBJ2-6; D uncertain. Germline loops: CDR1 SGHVS, CDR2 FQNEAQ. Between the trimmed V and J ends, which lost 5 bases and 0 bases, there was a span of 8 bases. CDR3 size: 15 residues. In DNA, the CDR3 is TGTGCCAGCAGCCTAACTATCTCTGGGGCCAACGTCCTGACTTTC. Residues: CASSLTISGANVLTF.

This clone was seen only once. The rearrangement uses TRBV5-1 and TRBJ2-2; 9 bases align to TRBD2. Germline lookup yields CDR1 SGHRS and CDR2 YFSETQ. This CDR3 region has 16 residues. V dropped 3 bases and J dropped 3; count of bases not matched to a gene: 6. This chain's CDR3 is CASSSRTSEYTGELFF. The DNA of the CDR3 is TGCGCCAGCAGCTCAAGGACTAGCGAGTACACCGGGGAGCTGTTTTTT. Filled out from reference TRBV5-1 and TRBJ2-2, the complete variable domain reads KAGVTQTPRYLIKTRGQQVTLSCSPISGHRSVSWYQQTPGQGLQFLFEYFSETQRNKGNFPGRFSGRQFSNSRSEMNVSTLELGDSALYLCASSSRTSEYTGELFFGEGSRLTVL.

V gene TRBV3-1 (or the pseudogene TRBV3-2) combines with J gene TRBJ1-5; 9 bases fit TRBD1. Germline V CDR1 and CDR2: LGHDT, YNNKEL (reference sequence). This CDR3 region has 15 residues. J lost 5 bases, V lost 3 bases, and 5 bases had no gene match. CDR3: CASSQGGTGHQPQHF. CDR3 in DNA: TGTGCCAGCAGCCAGGGTGGGACAGGGCATCAGCCCCAGCATTTT.

The V call is TRBV6-1, the J call TRBJ1-2, with a weak D call TRBD1 (5 bases). V was shortened by 3 bases and J by 4 bases, with 15 bases between the two germline ends. The CDR3 covers 15 residues. Looked up from germline, CDR1 is MNHNS and CDR2 is SASEGT. The CDR3 nucleotides read TGTGCCAGCAGTGATTTGGGGGGACTGATCTATGGCTACACCTTC. Its protein product is CASSDLGGLIYGYTF.

This chain joins TRBV6-5 and TRBJ1-6, with D perhaps TRBD1 (5 bases). Germline V gives CDR1 MNHEY, CDR2 SVGAGI. Trimming left V 5 bases short and J 7 bases short, with 9 bases between. The CDR3 loop spans 13 amino acids. CDR3 loop: CASSKGPNSPLHF. The CDR3 DNA is TGTGCCAGCAGTAAGGGGCCAAATTCACCCCTCCACTTT.

Only a few counts were recorded for this clone. The chain links TRBV11-2 to TRBJ1-2; D might be TRBD1 (6 bases). This CDR3 has 14 residues. Looked up from germline, CDR1 is SGHAT and CDR2 is FQNNGV. Trimming removed 1 base at V and 4 bases at J, with 10 bases between. CDR3 sequence (DNA): TGTGCCAGCAGCTTAGCCAGGGGACCCTATGGCTACACCTTC. This codes for CASSLARGPYGYTF.

The chain joins TRBV18 to TRBJ2-3; 7 positions match TRBD1. CDR3 size: 14 residues. J gave up 3 bases and V 2 bases, and 2 bases lay outside the gene matches. Germline CDR1 KGHSH, CDR2 LQKENI. The CDR3 nucleotides read TGTGCCAGCTCACCAGACAGGGATACAGATACGCAGTATTTT. As protein: CASSPDRDTDTQYF.

This chain uses TRBV11-2 with TRBJ1-1, with 10 nucleotides matching TRBD1. Germline V gene sequence: CDR1 SGHAT, CDR2 FQNNGV. Trimming took 1 base from V and 10 from J; bases not matched to a gene: 6. The CDR3 has 14 residues. The DNA of the CDR3 is TGTGCCAGCAGCTTAGTTCTACGGGACAGGGGAGCTTTCTTT. Translating it yields CASSLVLRDRGAFF.